The clone carrying this T cell receptor beta chain was seen more than once but under ten times. Its antigen is currently unknown. Per germline, CDR1 MGHRA and CDR2 YSYEKL. The CDR3 is 16 amino acids. V shed 4 bases and J shed 5 bases, with 15 bases lying between them. Regarding time point: pre-sensitization, week 0. Treatment given: therapeutic diphenylcyclopropenone sensitization with weekly scalp DPC. Total RNA was isolated from whole blood that had not been fractionated. The data derive from a study of human T cells and chemical hapten exposure. Study at large: All through the approximately 26-week study, the scalp of each patient received diphenylcyclopropenone doses weekly. Patch tests of 0.01% DPC on the upper back were read at 6 days. Diagnoses of alopecia areata, totalis or universalis occurred in mostly female patients.

In TCRdb, the RACE reads were re-called with MiXCR into one record per CDR3 protein. The data show some 57,000 distinct CDR3 sequences, around a tenth seen once. Whole-study results and caveats: Expanded TCR counts at PT1 were positively correlated with the patch test score.

The chain has TRBV4-1 and TRBJ1-6; maybe TRBD1 (6 bases). The source material was whole blood, sampled in connection with sensitization to the hapten diphenylcyclopropenone (DPC). This TCR was sampled from a woman aged 25-40 years with alopecia areata. Some clones in this sample may be carry-over from other donors' samples. The CDR3 DNA sequence: TGCGCCAGCAGCCGAGATAACACAGGGAATAATTCACCCCTCCACTTT. As protein: CASSRDNTGNNSPLHF.